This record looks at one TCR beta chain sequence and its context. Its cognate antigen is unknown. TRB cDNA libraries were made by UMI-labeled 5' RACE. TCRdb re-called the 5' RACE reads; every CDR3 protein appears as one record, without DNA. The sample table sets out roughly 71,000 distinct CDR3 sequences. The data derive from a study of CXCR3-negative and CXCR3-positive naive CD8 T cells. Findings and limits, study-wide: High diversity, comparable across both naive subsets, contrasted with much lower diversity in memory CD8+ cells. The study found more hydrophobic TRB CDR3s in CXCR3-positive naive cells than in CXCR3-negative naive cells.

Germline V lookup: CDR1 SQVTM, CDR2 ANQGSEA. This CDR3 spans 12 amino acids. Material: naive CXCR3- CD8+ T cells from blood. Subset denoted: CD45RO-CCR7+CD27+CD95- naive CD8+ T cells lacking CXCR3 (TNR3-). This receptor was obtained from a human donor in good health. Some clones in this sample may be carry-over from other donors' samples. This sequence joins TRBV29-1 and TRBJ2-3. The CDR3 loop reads CSVVSQTDTQYF.